This T cell receptor beta chain was sequenced during a study of identifying expanded T cells in peripheral blood. Method: immunoSEQ multiplex PCR; TCRdb's copy keeps in-frame clones and lacks some. The sample gives around 100,000 clones, roughly 85% of which show up once; about 15% is in the top ten. Germline V gives CDR1 SGHDT, CDR2 YYEEEE. With 2 bases removed from V and 5 bases from J, the gap between germline ends came to 16 bases. The CDR3 runs to 15 residues. The chain uses TRBV5-6 and TRBJ1-2; a possible D gene is TRBD1 (5 bases). The TCR sequence derives from a person aged 18 to 69 in good health. The material sequenced was blood. The CDR3 loop reads CASSLGQAGPYGYTF. The CDR3, as DNA: TGTGCCAGCAGCTTAGGACAAGCGGGGCCTTATGGCTACACCTTC.